This passage covers 10 T cell receptor beta chains from one sample sequenced in a study of cytomegalovirus exposure and HLA in healthy donors. Sequenced by immunoSEQ multiplex PCR; TCRdb stores in-frame clones only, minus some. The sample shows more than 60,000 clones, 96% of them seen only once. The sequenced material came from PBMCs. These receptors all come from a woman aged 18-29 years in good health and CMV-seropositive.

V usage is TRBV5-1 and J usage is TRBJ2-3; D possibly corresponds to TRBD1 (6 bases). Trimming shortened V by 2 bases and J by 2 bases, and 12 bases separated the two germline ends. The CDR3 is 15 amino acids. Germline values: CDR1 SGHRS, CDR2 YFSETQ. The CDR3 region has the DNA TGCGCCAGCAGCTTACACAGGGCGGCCACAGATACGCAGTATTTT. Its translation: CASSLHRAATDTQYF.

The chain joins TRBV7-2 to TRBJ2-5; D is uncertain. Germline CDR1 and CDR2: SGHTA and FQGNSA. The CDR3 sequence is 17 residues long. The germline V and J ends were trimmed by 1 base and 1 base, with 16 bases remaining between them. As DNA, the CDR3 is TGTGCCAGCAGCTTAGAGTTTTGGGCAGGATCCCAAGAGACCCAGTACTTC. Amino acids: CASSLEFWAGSQETQYF.

The V gene is TRBV30, the J gene TRBJ1-6, with 10 bases lining up with TRBD1. Germline CDR1 reads GTSNPN; CDR2 reads SVGIG (reference sequence). This CDR3 has 13 residues. Trimming cost V 4 bases and J 9 bases; bases outside gene matches: 3. CDR3 coding DNA: TGTGCCTGGAACCGGGACAGGGGTTCACCCCTCCACTTT. This codes for CAWNRDRGSPLHF.

The V gene is TRBV29-1, the J gene TRBJ2-1; 13 nucleotides match TRBD2. This CDR3 contains 14 residues. V shed 5 bases, J shed 4 bases, and the junction held 2 bases outside the gene matches. CDR1 SQVTM and CDR2 ANQGSEA come from the germline V gene. The CDR3 reads CSVRLAGGYNEQFF. The CDR3 DNA follows: TGCAGCGTTAGACTAGCGGGGGGATACAATGAGCAGTTCTTC.

The chain is built from TRBV7-2 and TRBJ1-2, with 7 bases that match TRBD1. The V gene end was trimmed by 3 bases and the J gene end by 7 bases; junction bases not matched to a gene: 5. CDR3 length: 13 residues. The germline gives CDR1 SGHTA, CDR2 FQGNSA. CDR3 bases: TGTGCCAGCAGCTTCGCCGACAGGGCTGGCTACACCTTC. It yields the protein CASSFADRAGYTF.

The rearrangement uses TRBV5-6 and TRBJ1-4; D unclear. Germline values: CDR1 SGHDT, CDR2 YYEEEE. Deletions cut 2 bases from V and 5 bases from J, with 10 bases between. The CDR3 is 14 residues long. DNA of the CDR3: TGTGCCAGCAGCTTTAGGCAGGCCAATGAAAAACTGTTTTTT. Its protein product is CASSFRQANEKLFF.

The rearrangement links TRBV7-6 to TRBJ2-7; the match to TRBD2 covers 7 bases. Germline V lookup: CDR1 SGHVS, CDR2 FNYEAQ. V was pared by 1 base and J by 0 bases, with 15 bases of the junction left unmatched. The CDR3 is made up of 19 amino acids. DNA of the CDR3: TGTGCCAGCAGCTTAGTACCTCCATCACCGGGAGGTAGCTCCTACGAGCAGTACTTC. Translation gives CASSLVPPSPGGSSYEQYF.

This clone appeared once. The genes are TRBV7-2 and TRBJ2-6; 8 positions match TRBD1. The germline V gene encodes CDR1 SGHTA and CDR2 FQGNSA. There are 18 residues in the CDR3. V was pared by 4 bases and J by 4 bases, with 12 bases of the junction left unmatched. CDR3 protein: CASSSPRDRLSGANVLTF. The CDR3 DNA is TGTGCCAGCAGCTCCCCCCGGGACAGGTTGTCCGGGGCCAACGTCCTGACTTTC.

The gene calls are TRBV4-2 and TRBJ2-2; D perhaps matches TRBD2 (5 bases). The V end was cut by 6 bases, the J end by 4 bases, with 15 bases between. The germline V gene encodes CDR1 LGHNA and CDR2 YNFKEQ. This CDR3 comprises 15 residues. The CDR3: CASRTDLGGTGELFF. The CDR3 nucleotides are TGTGCCAGCAGAACGGACTTGGGTGGCACCGGGGAGCTGTTTTTT.

The rearrangement joins TRBV5-6 to TRBJ1-2; D perhaps matches TRBD1 (6 bases). This CDR3 comprises 14 residues. In germline, CDR1 is SGHDT, CDR2 YYEEEE. V was cut by 4 bases and J by 8 bases, with 18 bases left in between. The CDR3 protein is CASSPGHNQKGYTF. Written as DNA, the CDR3 is TGTGCCAGCAGCCCGGGACACAACCAGAAAGGCTACACCTTC. Drawing the rest from reference TRBV5-6 and TRBJ1-2, the complete variable domain is DAGVTQSPTHLIKTRGQQVTLRCSPKSGHDTVSWYQQALGQGPQFIFQYYEEEERQRGNFPDRFSGHQFPNYSSELNVNALLLGDSALYLCASSPGHNQKGYTFGSGTRLTVV.